A selection of T cell receptor beta chains follows, all from one sample in a study of blood T cell repertoires in COVID-19. The method was immunoSEQ multiplex PCR; TCRdb's version includes in-frame clones alone and lacks a portion of them. The table lists 70,000 to 95,000 clones, 92% of them singletons. Sequencing was performed on peripheral blood. These receptors came from a woman aged 55-69 years with active COVID-19. Both conserved end residues are part of each CDR3. A D gene is named only where the DNA matches it firmly. The size entry is marked missing in some rows and otherwise reads once, few, many or a size class.

V gene: TRBV7-9; J gene: TRBJ2-1; D gene: TRBD1; clone size: .; CDR3 protein: CASSLYRDRLNNEQFF; CDR3 DNA: TGTGCCAGCAGCTTGTATCGGGACAGGTTAAACAATGAGCAGTTCTTC
V gene: TRBV6-2/TRBV6-3; J gene: TRBJ1-2; D gene: TRBD1; clone size: few; CDR3 protein: CASSTGVGYGYTF; CDR3 DNA: TGTGCCAGCAGTACAGGGGTCGGCTATGGCTACACCTTC
V gene: TRBV6-2/TRBV6-3; J gene: TRBJ1-1; D gene: .; clone size: .; CDR3 protein: CASSRQMNTEAFF; CDR3 DNA: TGTGCCAGCAGTCGACAGATGAACACTGAAGCTTTCTTT
V gene: TRBV19; J gene: TRBJ2-5; D gene: TRBD1; clone size: .; CDR3 protein: CASRNTGQGETQYF; CDR3 DNA: TGTGCCAGTAGAAATACGGGACAGGGTGAGACCCAGTACTTC
V gene: TRBV4-3; J gene: TRBJ1-1; D gene: .; clone size: .; CDR3 protein: CASAKGEYTEAFF; CDR3 DNA: TGCGCCAGCGCTAAAGGGGAATACACTGAAGCTTTCTTT
V gene: TRBV4-2; J gene: TRBJ2-1; D gene: .; clone size: .; CDR3 protein: CASSQEVSSYNEQFF; CDR3 DNA: TGTGCCAGCAGCCAAGAGGTTAGCTCCTACAATGAGCAGTTCTTC
V gene: TRBV3-1/TRBV3-2; J gene: TRBJ2-1; D gene: TRBD2; clone size: .; CDR3 protein: CASSLILAGGNDEQFF; CDR3 DNA: TGTGCCAGCAGCCTCATACTAGCGGGGGGGAATGATGAGCAGTTCTTC
V gene: TRBV28; J gene: TRBJ2-7; D gene: TRBD2; clone size: .; CDR3 protein: CASSLPSGIGEQYF; CDR3 DNA: TGTGCCAGCAGTTTACCTAGCGGGATAGGGGAGCAGTACTTC
V gene: TRBV5-1; J gene: TRBJ2-7; D gene: TRBD1; clone size: .; CDR3 protein: CASSLATGTGGSYEQYF; CDR3 DNA: TGCGCCAGCAGCTTGGCTACAGGAACAGGGGGCTCCTACGAGCAGTACTTC
V gene: TRBV3-1/TRBV3-2; J gene: TRBJ2-5; D gene: TRBD2; clone size: .; CDR3 protein: CASSQDRSSGGLSYF; CDR3 DNA: TGTGCCAGCAGCCAAGATAGGTCTAGCGGGGGGCTTTCCTACTTC
V gene: TRBV2; J gene: TRBJ1-1; D gene: .; clone size: .; CDR3 protein: CASSEGLYTEAFF; CDR3 DNA: TGTGCCAGCAGTGAAGGTCTGTACACTGAAGCTTTCTTT
V gene: TRBV20-1; J gene: TRBJ2-7; D gene: TRBD1; clone size: .; CDR3 protein: CSASSYGQGFYEQYF; CDR3 DNA: TGCAGTGCTAGTTCCTACGGACAGGGCTTCTACGAGCAGTACTTC
V gene: TRBV4-1; J gene: TRBJ1-3; D gene: .; clone size: few; CDR3 protein: CASSRDRDSGNTIYF; CDR3 DNA: TGCGCCAGCAGCCGAGATCGGGACTCTGGAAACACCATATATTTT
V gene: TRBV2; J gene: TRBJ2-1; D gene: TRBD2; clone size: .; CDR3 protein: CASRAGGRFNEQFF; CDR3 DNA: TGTGCCAGCAGGGCCGGCGGGAGGTTCAATGAGCAGTTCTTC
V gene: TRBV7-2; J gene: TRBJ2-1; D gene: .; clone size: .; CDR3 protein: CASSPPARNEQFF; CDR3 DNA: TGTGCCAGCAGCCCCCCGGCGCGGAATGAGCAGTTCTTC
V gene: TRBV5-4; J gene: TRBJ1-1; D gene: TRBD1; clone size: .; CDR3 protein: CASSSTSQGTEAFF; CDR3 DNA: TGTGCCAGCAGCTCAACATCACAGGGGACTGAAGCTTTCTTT
V gene: TRBV7-6; J gene: TRBJ2-1; D gene: .; clone size: .; CDR3 protein: CASSLGSGSLSYNEQFF; CDR3 DNA: TGTGCCAGCAGCTTAGGCAGCGGGTCCCTCTCCTACAATGAGCAGTTCTTC
V gene: TRBV5-1; J gene: TRBJ2-3; D gene: TRBD2; clone size: once; CDR3 protein: CASSLSGTSTDTQYF; CDR3 DNA: TGCGCCAGCAGCCTGAGCGGGACTAGCACAGATACGCAGTATTTT
V gene: TRBV4-3; J gene: TRBJ1-3; D gene: .; clone size: .; CDR3 protein: CASSPTWAGSGNTIYF; CDR3 DNA: TGCGCCAGCAGCCCCACCTGGGCGGGGTCTGGAAACACCATATATTTT
V gene: TRBV11-2; J gene: TRBJ1-6; D gene: TRBD1; clone size: many; CDR3 protein: CASSTPQGSSSYNSPLHF; CDR3 DNA: TGTGCCAGCAGCACCCCACAGGGGTCGAGCTCCTATAATTCACCCCTCCACTTT
V gene: TRBV28; J gene: TRBJ1-2; D gene: .; clone size: few; CDR3 protein: CASRGSNYGYTF; CDR3 DNA: TGTGCCAGCAGGGGGAGTAACTATGGCTACACCTTC